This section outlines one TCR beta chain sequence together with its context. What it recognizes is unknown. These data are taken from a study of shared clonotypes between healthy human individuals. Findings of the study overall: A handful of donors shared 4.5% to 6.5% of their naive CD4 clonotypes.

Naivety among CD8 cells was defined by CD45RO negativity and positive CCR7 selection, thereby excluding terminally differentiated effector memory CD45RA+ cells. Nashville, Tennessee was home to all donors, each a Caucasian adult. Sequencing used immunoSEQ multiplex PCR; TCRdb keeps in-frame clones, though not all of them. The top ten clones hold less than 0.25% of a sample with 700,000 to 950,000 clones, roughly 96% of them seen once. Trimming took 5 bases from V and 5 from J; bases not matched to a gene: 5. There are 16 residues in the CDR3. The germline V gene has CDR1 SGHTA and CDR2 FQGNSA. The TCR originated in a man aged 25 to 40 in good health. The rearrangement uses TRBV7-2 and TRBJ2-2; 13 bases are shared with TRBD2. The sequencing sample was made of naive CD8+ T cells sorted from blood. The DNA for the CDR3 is TGTGCCAGCAGCGGCGGACTAGCGGGAGAGACCGGGGAGCTGTTTTTT. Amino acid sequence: CASSGGLAGETGELFF. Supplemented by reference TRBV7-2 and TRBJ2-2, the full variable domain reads GAGVSQSPSNKVTEKGKDVELRCDPISGHTALYWYRQSLGQGLEFLIYFQGNSAPDKSGLPSDRFSAERTGGSVSTLTIQRTQQEDSAVYLCASSGGLAGETGELFFGEGSRLTVL.